These 32 T cell receptor beta chains came from one sample sequenced in a study of esophageal squamous cell carcinoma under preoperative chemotherapy. TCRdb reanalysed the PCR reads using MiXCR and keeps one entry per CDR3 protein. The sample records almost 9,500 distinct CDR3 sequences, over 40% being singletons. Time point noted: after preoperative PTX-NDP chemotherapy. Collection of the sample occurred from a patient given preoperative chemotherapy. Every receptor here comes from a human donor with esophageal squamous cell carcinoma. The donor label of this sample is uncertain.

J is TRBJ2-3 and V is TRBV6-1, with 8 bases identical to TRBD2. The CDR3 loop spans 17 amino acids. Germline V CDR1 and CDR2: MNHNS, SASEGT. J lost 2 bases, V lost 0 bases, and 7 bases had no gene match. The CDR3 sequence is CASSEAGLAGPTDTQYF. The CDR3 DNA reads as TGTGCCAGCAGTGAAGCGGGCCTAGCGGGCCCCACAGATACGCAGTATTTT.

The J gene is TRBJ2-1, the V gene TRBV6-5; TRBD2 agrees at 9 bases. TRBJ2-7 explains the end of the DNA better; the J call may be wrong. In germline, CDR1 is MNHEY, CDR2 SVGAGI. The CDR3 contains 14 residues. The CDR3 nucleotides read TGTGCCAGCAGTTACGAGCGGGAGGCCAATGAGCAGTACTTC. The encoded protein is CASSYEREANEQYF.

Ten or more counts support this clonotype. J is TRBJ2-1 and V is TRBV7-2; D is undetermined. Trimming stripped 3 bases from V and 7 bases from J, with 13 bases between. The CDR3 extends over 14 amino acids. Germline CDR1 and CDR2: SGHTA and FQGNSA. The CDR3, as DNA: TGTGCCAGCAGCTTGGCACGCGGATCAAATGAGCAGTTCTTC. Protein: CASSLARGSNEQFF.

The CDR3 protein is CASSLLGMRELFF. CDR3 DNA: TGTGCCAGCAGCCTGTTGGGGATGCGGGAGCTGTTTTTT. This chain uses TRBV11-2 with TRBJ2-2; the D is unclear. V was shortened by 5 bases and J by 9 bases, with 13 bases between the two germline ends. CDR3 length equals 13 residues. CDR1 is SGHAT, CDR2 FQNNGV, per germline. Full variable domain (rest looked up from reference TRBV11-2 and TRBJ2-2): EAGVAQSPRYKIIEKRQSVAFWCNPISGHATLYWYQQILGQGPKLLIQFQNNGVVDDSQLPKDRFSAERLKGVDSTLKIQPAKLEDSAVYLCASSLLGMRELFFGEGSRLTVL.

Comments on this clonotype: An end of the junction differs from the germline gene, which may be a read error. The gene calls are TRBV6-1 and TRBJ2-3; the D is unclear. This CDR3 comprises 14 residues. Germline loops: CDR1 MNHNS, CDR2 SASEGT. The CDR3 sequence is CASSERIHTETQYF. The CDR3 nucleotides are TGTGCCAGCAGTGAAAGGATACACACAGAGACGCAGTATTTC.

This chain uses TRBV10-3 with TRBJ2-3; D might be TRBD2 (7 bases). Gene TRBJ2-7 matches the end of the DNA better, so the J call may be wrong. CDR3 length: 15 amino acids. CDR1 is ENHRY and CDR2 is SYGVKD in the germline V gene. The CDR3 loop is CAGGEGAGAEDTQYF. As DNA, the CDR3 is TGTGCCGGGGGGGAAGGGGCAGGGGCCGAAGATACGCAGTACTTC.

V and J are TRBV6-1 and TRBJ2-3; D is ambiguous. V was trimmed by 6 bases and J by 0 bases, leaving 19 bases between them. This CDR3 region has 17 residues. The germline V gene encodes CDR1 MNHNS and CDR2 SASEGT. In DNA form, the CDR3 reads TGTGCCAGCAGCCCCATTAGCCGGGCGGCTAGCACAGATACGCAGTATTTT. This codes for CASSPISRAASTDTQYF.

In its sample, this clonotype was seen many times. V usage is TRBV12-3 or TRBV12-4 and J usage is TRBJ2-5; the match to TRBD2 covers 10 bases. Gene TRBJ2-7 matches the end of the DNA better, so the J call may be wrong. The length of the CDR3 is 14 residues. Here the CDR3 reads CASSFSGRADEQYF. For the CDR3, the DNA is TGTGCCAGCAGTTTCAGCGGGAGGGCCGACGAGCAGTACTTC.

This clonotype came up many times. The V gene is TRBV30, the J gene TRBJ2-7; D might be TRBD1 (5 bases). Germline V gene sequence: CDR1 GTSNPN, CDR2 SVGIG (reference sequence). The CDR3 totals 13 residues. V shed 1 base and J shed 3 bases, with 10 bases lying between them. CDR3 region: CAWSEGRDYEQYF. CDR3 in DNA: TGTGCCTGGAGTGAGGGCAGGGACTACGAGCAGTACTTC.

This chain joins TRBV6-1 and TRBJ2-3; no clear D gene. The CDR3 has 15 residues. In germline, CDR1 is MNHNS, CDR2 SASEGT. The germline V and J ends were trimmed by 6 bases and 9 bases, with 22 bases remaining between them. CDR3 DNA sequence: TGTGCCAGCAGCCCCGACGTTTGGTCACAAGAGACGCAGTATTTT. Translated: CASSPDVWSQETQYF.

This clonotype was seen at least ten times. The gene calls are TRBV6-5 and TRBJ2-7; D is ambiguous. Germline loops: CDR1 MNHEY, CDR2 SVGAGI. Trimming took 0 bases from V and 7 from J, leaving 10 bases between them. The CDR3 is 13 amino acids. CDR3 nucleotides: TGTGCCAGCAGTTACTCGCCAGTTGATGAGCAGTACTTC. It translates to CASSYSPVDEQYF.

This chain links TRBV6-1 with TRBJ2-1; weak D call: TRBD1 (5 bases). The CDR3 is made up of 12 amino acids. V lost 9 bases and J lost 12, with 18 bases in between. Per germline, CDR1 MNHNS and CDR2 SASEGT. CDR3 amino acids: CARGVSTGTQFF. For the CDR3, the DNA is TGTGCCAGGGGTGTGAGCACAGGTACGCAGTTCTTC.

The chain carries TRBV6-1 and TRBJ2-5; TRBD1 aligns across 10 bases. The J call may not be correct, given that the DNA end is closer to TRBJ2-7. The CDR3 runs 15 residues. Germline CDR1 MNHNS, CDR2 SASEGT. CDR3 bases: TGTGCCAGCAGTCTGGGACAGGGGTACCCCTACGAGCAGTACTTC. Amino acids: CASSLGQGYPYEQYF.

Details on this clonotype: The germline gene is not matched at one end of the junction; a read error may be the cause. The gene calls are TRBV7-3 and TRBJ2-4; D may correspond to TRBD1 or TRBD2 (7 bases each). This CDR3 has 17 residues. Germline V CDR1 and CDR2: SGHTA, FQGTGA. The DNA of the CDR3 is TGTGCCTTACAGGGGCAGGGAGGGGGGGGTGCCAAAGACATTCAGTACTTC. Residues: CALQGQGGGGAKDIQYF.

The V gene is TRBV6-1, the J gene TRBJ2-3; D possibly corresponds to TRBD1 (5 bases). The J call is uncertain, as TRBJ2-7 better fits the DNA end. This CDR3 spans 15 amino acids. Germline V CDR1 and CDR2: MNHNS, SASEGT. The CDR3 DNA follows: TGTGCCAGCAGTGAGGGGCTGACTGCCACAGATACGCAGTACTTC. It codes for CASSEGLTATDTQYF.

This clonotype is medium-sized (0.01 to 0.1%) within its sample. The chain carries TRBV12-3 or TRBV12-4 and TRBJ2-5, with 8 bases matching TRBD2. The V segment lost 3 bases and the J segment 11 bases; nucleotides outside the gene matches: 20. The CDR3 spans 17 residues. The CDR3 loop reads CASSFYVTSGLPNEQYF. In DNA, the CDR3 is TGTGCCAGCAGTTTTTACGTCACTAGCGGTTTGCCCAATGAGCAGTACTTC.

CDR3 DNA sequence: TGTGCCAGCAGCTCATTAACTAGCGTCTACAATGAGCAGTACTTC. This codes for CASSSLTSVYNEQYF. The chain recombines TRBV12-3 or TRBV12-4 with TRBJ2-5; the match to TRBD2 covers 7 bases. The V gene end was trimmed by 6 bases and the J gene end by 11 bases; junction bases not matched to a gene: 18. The length of the CDR3 is 15 residues.

The rearrangement uses TRBV6-1 and TRBJ2-3; TRBD2 matches at 10 bases. The J call may be faulty, since TRBJ2-5 better matches the DNA end. CDR3 size: 17 residues. Germline assignment: CDR1 MNHNS and CDR2 SASEGT. In DNA, the CDR3 is TGTGCCAGCAGTGACCTACAGAGCCTAGCGGGAGTTGAGACCCAGTACTTC. This sequence encodes CASSDLQSLAGVETQYF.

V and J are TRBV11-3 and TRBJ2-6; 7 bases line up with TRBD2. Judging by the DNA end, TRBJ2-7 fits better; the J call may be wrong. CDR1 and CDR2 (germline): SGHNT, YENEEA. The CDR3 runs 13 residues. The chain's CDR3 is CASSAGIGREQYF. The DNA for the CDR3 is TGTGCCAGCAGCGCCGGGATCGGGAGGGAGCAGTACTTC.

By sample share, this clonotype is large (0.1 to 1%). This sequence joins TRBV6-1 and TRBJ2-3; 10 bases are shared with TRBD1. Per germline, CDR1 MNHNS and CDR2 SASEGT. With V trimmed by 4 bases and J by 1 base, 5 bases remained unmatched. The CDR3 spans 16 residues. The CDR3, as DNA: TGTGCCAGCAGTGCCCGGACAGGGGGTGGCACAGATACGCAGTATTTT. Translation gives CASSARTGGGTDTQYF.

The V call is TRBV12-3 or TRBV12-4, the J call TRBJ2-1; D might be TRBD2 (7 bases). V lost 4 bases and J 6 bases, leaving 16 bases between the germline ends. CDR3 size: 15 residues. This CDR3 is CASSWGRGRFNEQFF. CDR3 DNA sequence: TGTGCCAGCAGTTGGGGGCGGGGGCGGTTCAATGAGCAGTTCTTC.

This rearrangement joins TRBV6-1 to TRBJ2-2; D possibly matches TRBD1 or TRBD2 (5 bases each). Matching the DNA end better, TRBJ2-3 makes the J call doubtful. The CDR3 is 16 amino acids. The germline V gene has CDR1 MNHNS and CDR2 SASEGT. CDR3: CASRGSEAGGSGAQYF. The CDR3 DNA sequence: TGTGCCAGCAGGGGATCCGAGGCTGGGGGATCCGGGGCGCAGTATTTT.

The chain recombines TRBV10-1 with TRBJ2-3; no definite D call. The CDR3 has 13 amino acids. V was shortened by 0 bases and J by 5 bases, with 6 bases between the two germline ends. CDR1 WNHNN and CDR2 SYGVQD come from the germline V gene (reference sequence). The CDR3 nucleotides are TGCGCCAGCAGTGAGTCCACCGGAGATACGCAGTATTTT. Its protein is CASSESTGDTQYF.

This clonotype has more than one count but fewer than ten. The chain is built from TRBV19 and TRBJ2-1; TRBD1 matches at 7 bases. Germline lookup yields CDR1 LNHDA and CDR2 SQIVND (reference sequence). After removal of 5 bases from V and 0 bases from J, the junction contained 7 bases not matched to a gene. The CDR3 contains 16 residues. CDR3 amino acids: CASSPGQVNSYNEQFF. The CDR3 coding sequence is TGTGCCAGTAGTCCTGGACAGGTTAACTCCTACAATGAGCAGTTCTTC. Drawing the rest from reference TRBV19 and TRBJ2-1, the complete variable domain is DGGITQSPKYLFRKEGQNVTLSCEQNLNHDAMYWYRQDPGQGLRLIYYSQIVNDFQKGDIAEGYSVSREKKESFPLTVTSAQKNPTAFYLCASSPGQVNSYNEQFFGPGTRLTVL.

This clonotype was seen repeatedly, ten times or more. V and J are TRBV6-5 and TRBJ2-1; 9 nucleotides agree with TRBD1. The V and J ends lost 5 bases and 8 bases, in that order; junction bases with no gene match: 7. The germline gives CDR1 MNHEY, CDR2 SVGAGI. The CDR3 sequence is 14 residues long. The CDR3 loop is CASSPTRDRDEQFF. The CDR3 bases are TGTGCCAGCAGTCCTACTAGGGACAGGGATGAGCAGTTCTTC.

Points on this clonotype: A read error may be the cause here, since a much bigger clone is one base away. The chain employs TRBV12-3 or TRBV12-4 and TRBJ2-1; 7 nucleotides agree with TRBD1. The V segment lost 9 bases and the J segment 13 bases; nucleotides outside the gene matches: 12. The CDR3 is 12 residues long. CDR3 coding DNA: TGTGCCAGTAGAGGGACAGAAGAGACCCAGTTCTTC. It encodes CASRGTEETQFF.

V is TRBV9 and J is TRBJ2-2; 7 bases align to TRBD2. This CDR3 is 17 amino acids long. Trimming cost V 4 bases and J 7 bases; bases outside gene matches: 16. CDR1 and CDR2 from the germline V gene are SGDLS and YYNGEE. The CDR3 DNA follows: TGTGCCAGCAGCCCGAGGACTAGTCGTTTCGTAATCGGGGAGCTGTTTTTT. Encoded protein: CASSPRTSRFVIGELFF.

The rearrangement links TRBV12-3 or TRBV12-4 to TRBJ2-5; TRBD2 matches 7 bases. The DNA matches TRBJ2-7 better at its end, which makes the J call doubtful. This CDR3 has 14 amino acids. As DNA, the CDR3 is TGTGCCAGCAGTTTAATGAGCGGGGCCTACGAGCAGTACTTC. This encodes CASSLMSGAYEQYF.

The CDR3 DNA sequence: TGTGCCAGCGCGGGGGAAGGGGGCCGTGCCAAAGACACCCAGTACTTC. Translating it yields CASAGEGGRAKDTQYF. The gene calls are TRBV6-1 and TRBJ2-4, with D tentatively TRBD1 or TRBD2 (7 bases each). V lost 8 bases and J lost 13, with 30 bases in between. Germline V CDR1 and CDR2: MNHNS, SASEGT. This CDR3 has 16 residues.

This chain joins TRBV10-1 and TRBJ2-3, with D perhaps matching TRBD2 (6 bases). Germline V gene lookup returns CDR1 WNHNN and CDR2 SYGVQD (reference sequence). This CDR3 spans 13 amino acids. The V end lost 4 bases, the J end lost 5 bases, and 10 bases lay between the germline ends. The CDR3 sequence is CASSGGIRDTQYF. The CDR3 nucleotides read TGCGCCAGCAGTGGCGGGATCAGAGATACGCAGTATTTT.

Details on this clonotype: One junction end disagrees with the germline gene, perhaps due to a read error. The rearrangement joins TRBV6-1 to TRBJ2-3; 8 bases agree with TRBD2. Per the germline V gene, CDR1 is MNHNS and CDR2 is SASEGT. The CDR3 totals 15 residues. The CDR3 sequence is CASKRGGSDTDTQYF. In DNA form, the CDR3 reads TGTGCCAGCAAACGGGGGGGGAGCGACACAGATACGCAGTACTTT.

This chain uses TRBV12-3 or TRBV12-4 with TRBJ2-1; D is possibly TRBD2 (6 bases). TRBJ2-7 explains the end of the DNA better; the J call may be wrong. The CDR3 consists of 15 residues. This CDR3 reads CASSLEGGNSYEQYF. The CDR3 coding sequence is TGTGCCAGCAGTTTAGAGGGCGGGAACTCCTACGAGCAGTACTTC.